Reported below is one T cell receptor (beta chain). The data derive from a study of blood T cell repertoires in COVID-19. With 7 bases removed from V and 1 base from J, the gap between germline ends came to 15 bases. This CDR3 spans 14 amino acids. Germline lookup yields CDR1 SQVTM and CDR2 ANQGSEA. Patients from Seattle were sampled longitudinally, starting during active infection. Original processing notes: Amplification from reference gene primers served as the basis for estimated nucleated cell counts. Produced via immunoSEQ multiplex PCR; TCRdb's table is partial and in-frame only. That table supplies the V and J calls and clone size; D and trimming were determined from the DNA. The table has fewer than 250,000 clones, around 76% seen once.

The chain uses TRBV29-1 and TRBJ2-3; tentatively, D is TRBD2 (6 bases). The sequence derives from an older woman with COVID-19, enrolled during active disease. Material: peripheral blood. The CDR3 coding sequence is TGCAGCGCCCGACGCGGGATTGGCACAGATACGCAGTATTTT. Translating it yields CSARRGIGTDTQYF.